The sequence of this TCR beta chain was determined in a study of human CD8 memory T cell subsets. Study results and caveats: Diversity, per Chao1 estimates, appeared greater in stem-like memory T cells than in precursor exhausted T cells.

Worth noting for this clonotype: Its antigen remains unidentified.

TCR beta libraries were made by UMI-labeled 5' RACE. Reprocessing the 5' RACE reads, TCRdb reports a single entry for every CDR3 protein and omits DNA. Its clone listing holds some 5,000 distinct CDR3 sequences. This clonotype originated in a human donor in good health. The sample taken for sequencing was CD8+ T cells from PBMCs.

The CDR3 sequence is CASSDSGTSGADTQYF. The chain couples TRBV6-4 to TRBJ2-3. Germline CDR1 MRHNA, CDR2 SNTAGT. The CDR3 extends over 16 amino acids.